This T cell receptor beta chain is from a study of T cell repertoires in cytomegalovirus infection. Study-level information: Used in the study were CMV epitopes, some recently identified and HLA-C-restricted, others well-studied and HLA-B-restricted.

Unmatched junction bases numbered 9, after V lost 5 bases and J lost 3 bases. Per germline, CDR1 SGHVS and CDR2 FQNEAQ. This CDR3 is 17 amino acids long. In its sample, this clonotype was seen a few times. What it binds is unknown. TCRdb used MiXCR to reprocess the reads, holding one entry per CDR3 protein. Here the sample spans 400,000 to 600,000 distinct CDR3 sequences, more than 40% being singletons. The sample in question was cultured PBMCs, obtained from culture after CMV antigen stimulation. The V and J genes are TRBV7-8 and TRBJ2-4; TRBD2 agrees at 11 bases. The sequence came from a human donor in good health (CMV status not recorded). Some clones in this sample may be carry-over from other donors' samples. The CDR3 sequence is CASSPRLAGRVKNIQYF. CDR3 sequence (DNA): TGTGCCAGCAGCCCCAGACTAGCGGGAAGGGTCAAAAACATTCAGTACTTC.